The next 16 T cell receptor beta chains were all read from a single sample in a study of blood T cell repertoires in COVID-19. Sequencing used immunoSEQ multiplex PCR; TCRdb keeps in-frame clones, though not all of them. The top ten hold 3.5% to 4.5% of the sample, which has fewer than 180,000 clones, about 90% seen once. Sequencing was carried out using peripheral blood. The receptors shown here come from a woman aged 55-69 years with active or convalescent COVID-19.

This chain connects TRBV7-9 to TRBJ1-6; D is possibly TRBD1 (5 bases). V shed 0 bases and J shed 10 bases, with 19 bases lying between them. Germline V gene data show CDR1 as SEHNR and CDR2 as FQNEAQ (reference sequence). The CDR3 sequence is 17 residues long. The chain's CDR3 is CASSLASWGLVGSPLHF. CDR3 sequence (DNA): TGTGCCAGCAGCTTAGCTTCTTGGGGACTTGTAGGATCACCCCTCCACTTT.

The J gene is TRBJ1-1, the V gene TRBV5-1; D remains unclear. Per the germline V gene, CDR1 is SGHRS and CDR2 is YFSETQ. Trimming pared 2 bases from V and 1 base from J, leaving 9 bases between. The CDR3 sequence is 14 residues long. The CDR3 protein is CASSFKGGNTEAFF. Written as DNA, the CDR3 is TGCGCCAGCAGCTTCAAGGGAGGGAACACTGAAGCTTTCTTT.

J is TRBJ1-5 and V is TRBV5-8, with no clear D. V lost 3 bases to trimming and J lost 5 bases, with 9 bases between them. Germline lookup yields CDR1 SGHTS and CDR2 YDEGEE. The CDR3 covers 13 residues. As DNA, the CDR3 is TGTGCCAGCAGCTGGTTAGGAGATCAGCCCCAGCATTTT. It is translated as CASSWLGDQPQHF.

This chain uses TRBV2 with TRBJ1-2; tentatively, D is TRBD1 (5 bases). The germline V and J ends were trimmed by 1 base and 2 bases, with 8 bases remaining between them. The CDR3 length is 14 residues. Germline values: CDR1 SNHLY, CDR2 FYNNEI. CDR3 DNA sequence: TGTGCCAGCAGTGAAGGGGGCAGAAACTATGGCTACACCTTC. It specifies CASSEGGRNYGYTF. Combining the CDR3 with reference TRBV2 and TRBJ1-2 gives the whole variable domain EPEVTQTPSHQVTQMGQEVILRCVPISNHLYFYWYRQILGQKVEFLVSFYNNEISEKSEIFDDQFSVERPDGSNFTLKIRSTKLEDSAMYFCASSEGGRNYGYTFGSGTRLTVV.

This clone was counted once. This CDR3 reads CASSYGTEYNEQFF. The DNA of the CDR3 is TGCGCCAGCAGCTACGGGACAGAATACAATGAGCAGTTCTTC. The V and J genes are TRBV5-1 and TRBJ2-1; 7 bases agree with TRBD1. The ends lost 3 bases at V and 4 bases at J; junction bases unmatched: 4. The CDR3 is 14 residues long. The germline gives CDR1 SGHRS, CDR2 YFSETQ.

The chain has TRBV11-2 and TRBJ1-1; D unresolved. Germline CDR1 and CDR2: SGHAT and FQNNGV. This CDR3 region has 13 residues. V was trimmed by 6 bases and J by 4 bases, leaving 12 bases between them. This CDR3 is CASRRISGTEAFF. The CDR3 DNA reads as TGTGCCAGCAGACGAATTAGCGGCACTGAAGCTTTCTTT. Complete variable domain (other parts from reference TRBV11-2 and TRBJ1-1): EAGVAQSPRYKIIEKRQSVAFWCNPISGHATLYWYQQILGQGPKLLIQFQNNGVVDDSQLPKDRFSAERLKGVDSTLKIQPAKLEDSAVYLCASRRISGTEAFFGQGTRLTVV.

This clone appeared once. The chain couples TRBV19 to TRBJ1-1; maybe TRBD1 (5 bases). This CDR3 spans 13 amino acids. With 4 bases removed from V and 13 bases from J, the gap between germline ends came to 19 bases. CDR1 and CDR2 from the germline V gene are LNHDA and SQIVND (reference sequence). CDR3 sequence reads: CASSTRDYYFVFF. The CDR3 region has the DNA TGTGCCAGTAGTACTCGGGACTACTATTTCGTTTTCTTT.

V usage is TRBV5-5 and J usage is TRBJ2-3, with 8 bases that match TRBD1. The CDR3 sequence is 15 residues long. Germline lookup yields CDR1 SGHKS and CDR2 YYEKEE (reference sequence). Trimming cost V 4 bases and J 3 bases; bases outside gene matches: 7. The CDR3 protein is CASSRRQGMTDTQYF. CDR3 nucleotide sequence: TGTGCCAGCAGCAGACGACAGGGGATGACAGATACGCAGTATTTT.

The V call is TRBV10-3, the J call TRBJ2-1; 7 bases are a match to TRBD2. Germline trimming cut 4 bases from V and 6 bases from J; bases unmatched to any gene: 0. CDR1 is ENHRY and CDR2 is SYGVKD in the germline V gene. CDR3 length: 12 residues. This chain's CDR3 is CAISGGGNEQFF. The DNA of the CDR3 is TGTGCCATCAGTGGGGGGGGCAATGAGCAGTTCTTC.

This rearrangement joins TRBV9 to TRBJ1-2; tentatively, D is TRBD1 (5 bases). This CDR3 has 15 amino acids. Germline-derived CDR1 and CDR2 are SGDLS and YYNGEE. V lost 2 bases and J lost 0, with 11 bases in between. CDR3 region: CASSVGTEANYGYTF. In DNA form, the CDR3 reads TGTGCCAGCAGCGTCGGGACTGAAGCTAACTATGGCTACACCTTC.

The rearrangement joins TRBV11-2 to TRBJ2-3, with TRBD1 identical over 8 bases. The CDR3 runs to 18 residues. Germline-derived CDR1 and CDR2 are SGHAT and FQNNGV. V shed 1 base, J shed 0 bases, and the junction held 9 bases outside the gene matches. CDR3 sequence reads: CASSLGQGAGASTDTQYF. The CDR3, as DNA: TGTGCCAGCAGCTTAGGGCAGGGGGCAGGGGCTAGCACAGATACGCAGTATTTT.

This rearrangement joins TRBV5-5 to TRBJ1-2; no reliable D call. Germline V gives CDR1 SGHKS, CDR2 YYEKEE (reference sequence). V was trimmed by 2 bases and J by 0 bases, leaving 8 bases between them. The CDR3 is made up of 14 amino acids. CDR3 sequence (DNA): TGTGCCAGCAGCTTTGGAACAGCTAACTATGGCTACACCTTC. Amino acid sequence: CASSFGTANYGYTF.

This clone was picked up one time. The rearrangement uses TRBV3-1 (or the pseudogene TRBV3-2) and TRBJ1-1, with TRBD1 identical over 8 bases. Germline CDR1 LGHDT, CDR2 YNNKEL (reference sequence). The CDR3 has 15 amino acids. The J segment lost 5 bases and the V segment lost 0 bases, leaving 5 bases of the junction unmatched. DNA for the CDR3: TGTGCCAGCAGCCAAGACGGACAGGGAGATACTGAAGCTTTCTTT. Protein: CASSQDGQGDTEAFF.

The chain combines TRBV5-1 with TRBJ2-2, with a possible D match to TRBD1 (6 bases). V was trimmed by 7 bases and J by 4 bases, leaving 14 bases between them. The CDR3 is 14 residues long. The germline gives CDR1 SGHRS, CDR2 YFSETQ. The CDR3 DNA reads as TGCGCCAGCGGGGGCCTTACCGTCACCGGGGAGCTGTTTTTT. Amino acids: CASGGLTVTGELFF.

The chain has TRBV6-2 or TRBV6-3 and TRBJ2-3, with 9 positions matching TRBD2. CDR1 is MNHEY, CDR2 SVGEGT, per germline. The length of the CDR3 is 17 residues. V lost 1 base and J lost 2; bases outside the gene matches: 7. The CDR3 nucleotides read TGTGCCAGCAGTTACTTTGCTAGCGGGGCCTTCACAGATACGCAGTATTTT. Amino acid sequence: CASSYFASGAFTDTQYF.

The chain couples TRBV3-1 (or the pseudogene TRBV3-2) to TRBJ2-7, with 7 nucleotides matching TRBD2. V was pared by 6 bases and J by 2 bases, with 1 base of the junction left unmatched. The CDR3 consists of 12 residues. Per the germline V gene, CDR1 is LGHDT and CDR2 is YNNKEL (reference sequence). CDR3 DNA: TGTGCCAGCAGGGGGGGGGCCTACGAGCAGTACTTC. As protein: CASRGGAYEQYF.